This TCR beta chain was identified in a study of vaccination effects on CD4 cells after COVID-19. Looking at the study overall: Both early and late time points after vaccination provided samples from three convalescent patients. Cultures of around 2.2 million PBMC per well contained approximately 9.6 IU/ml IL-2 plus 10 ug/ml peptides.

The study, taken as a whole, reports: Newly vaccine-induced clones made up most of the convalescents' post-vaccine spike-reactive clones.

Culture lasted 10 days before CD4+ T cell isolation. SARS-CoV-2 infection was confirmed by PCR in the person between March and December 2020. The cohort was immunized with two doses of either the BNT162b2 or mRNA-1273 vaccine. CDR3 length equals 17 residues. Germline CDR1 reads SGHTA; CDR2 reads FQGNSA. Trimming removed 4 bases from V and 0 bases from J; junction bases left unmatched: 5. With respect to this clone: Its matching antigen is unknown.

This table comes from immunoSEQ multiplex PCR, and its TCRdb copy is limited to in-frame clones, with some not included. This table has tens of thousands of clones, 76% appearing once. V usage is TRBV7-2 and J usage is TRBJ2-3, with 12 bases matching TRBD2. The material sequenced was CD4+ T cells from PBMCs cultured without peptide, taken after COVID-19 vaccination. The sequence was collected from a human donor who had a prior SARS-CoV-2 infection. The CDR3 DNA reads as TGTGCCAGCAGCTCCGGACTAGCGGGGCCTAGCACAGATACGCAGTATTTT. Protein sequence: CASSSGLAGPSTDTQYF.